This T cell receptor (beta chain) was sequenced in a study of cytomegalovirus exposure and HLA in healthy donors. From germline, CDR1 is MDHEN and CDR2 SYDVKM. CDR3 length: 15 amino acids. V was shortened by 3 bases and J by 1 base, with 13 bases between the two germline ends. Use of 60 Vbeta and 13 Jbeta primers characterized the PCR. The assay was immunoSEQ multiplex PCR, and TCRdb's table has in-frame clones only and misses some. The data show 150,000 or so clones, more than 70% seen once. Sequenced: PBMCs. The receptor was derived from a man aged 18-30 years in good health and CMV-seropositive. The chain has TRBV28 and TRBJ2-7, with D possibly matching TRBD2 (6 bases). The CDR3 region has the DNA TGTGCCAGCAGTTTCGGGAAGGGAGGTTCCTACGAGCAGTACTTC. It specifies CASSFGKGGSYEQYF.